One T cell receptor (beta chain) is described in this entry. There is no known antigen for this receptor. No much larger clone exists at a distance of one base, and base qualities are not known. Whole blood was collected in K2EDTA tubes by collaborating institutions according to the institutions' own protocols. For TCRbeta analysis, collaborators shipped samples as frozen whole blood, isolated PBMCs, or DNA extracted from either of those sample types. The data stem from a study of blood T cell repertoires in COVID-19 (dated by TCRdb to about 2020). Some background on the complete study: Collaborator samples came from the United States, Italy and Spain and covered acute and convalescent phases of COVID-19. The material from the prospective study consisted of cDNA or gDNA derived from T cells, B-cell-depleted T cells, or PBMCs. Deeply sampled blood TCRbeta repertoires from subjects exposed to, actively infected with, or recovered from COVID-19 were included in the dataset. The repertoires were released in a freely available public database intended as a resource for research on the immune response to SARS-CoV-2. Samples came from the ongoing ImmuneRACE study (first 160 participants) plus 1,254 subjects from 6 global collaborators. Sample metadata almost always included a de-identified subject ID, COVID-19 status, age in years and sex. Where HLA class I and class II types were available, the types were taken from metadata supplied by the sample provider, not from assay-based typing. Here is what the overall study found, with its caveats: The quantity of clinical and demographic metadata differed by source and by participant and was supplied without curation.

TCRbeta CDR3 regions were amplified from genomic DNA using the immunoSEQ Assay, a bias-controlled multiplex PCR. In the paper's pipeline: The number of nucleated cells in each sample was estimated by amplification of reference gene primers within the assay. To quantify the absolute abundance of each unique TCRbeta CDR3 rearrangement, sequence reads were collapsed and filtered. Productive Simpson clonality was computed per sample as the square root of Simpson's diversity index over productive rearrangements. As stored in TCRdb, this immuneACCESS dataset retains in-frame rearrangements with V and J assigned. A fraction of the clones does not appear; measured against another copy, unresolved V genes explain less than half of the discrepancy, and the remainder lacks a known reason. For V, J and clone size, that table is used; D and trimming come from the DNA. The sample profile shows about 160,000 clones; 82% of them were found once. The top ten clones comprise approximately 16% of the sample.

The germline V gene supplies CDR1 MGHRA and CDR2 YSYEKL. At the junction V is shortened by 6 bases and J by 11 bases; bases outside the gene matches: 9. Reading from cysteine to phenylalanine, the CDR3 counts 14 amino acids. Only CDR3 DNA is held: 42 bases, read in frame from base 1. This receptor chain uses TRBV4-1 and TRBJ1-4, with TRBD1 identical over 10 junction bases. What was sequenced was peripheral blood. The receptor was derived from a human donor with acute or convalescent COVID-19. The donor label of this sample is uncertain. The CDR3 in this case is CASRPGTGAPKLFF. The base sequence is TGCGCCAGCAGGCCCGGGACAGGGGCTCCCAAACTGTTTTTT.